This T cell receptor beta chain was recorded in a study of shared clonotypes between healthy human individuals. Study in general: Aged 18 to 49, the donors were a couple of women and a few men.

Donors were Caucasian adults residing in Nashville, Tennessee, USA. Unsorted PBMC replicate PCRs drew on around 310 ng DNA, representing approximately 31,000 T cell genomes. Bulk PBMC genomic DNA spanned ten immunoSEQ deep plates. TCRdb's table, derived via immunoSEQ multiplex PCR, lists solely in-frame clones and lacks some. The sample contains 450,000 to 600,000 clones, 79% of which appear only once. The V gene end was trimmed by 7 bases and the J gene end by 2 bases; junction bases not matched to a gene: 4. This CDR3 has 15 amino acids. Per germline, CDR1 SQVTM and CDR2 ANQGSEA. The TCR comes from a woman between 40 and 55 years old in good health. Some clones in this sample may be carry-over from other donors' samples. This sequence joins TRBV29-1 and TRBJ2-2, with 13 bases fitting TRBD2. The specimen was PBMCs. CDR3 nucleotides: TGCAGCGGGACTAGCGGGAGAAGAAACACCGGGGAGCTGTTTTTT. Translating gives CSGTSGRRNTGELFF.